The clone carrying this T cell receptor (beta chain) was recorded a few times. Its specificity is unknown. This sample stems from a study of CD8 T cells in ankylosing spondylitis. Study observations and caveats: Clones tied to disease were said to be significantly enriched in matched ankylosing spondylitis synovial fluid. Ankylosing spondylitis blood seemed to carry a telltale TCR beta motif made of about 8 highly homologous variants.

TCRdb analysed the 5' RACE reads with MiXCR anew, one entry per CDR3 protein. The sample includes about 250,000 distinct CDR3 sequences, 32% of them seen just once. The CDR3 consists of 16 residues. CDR1 is SQVTM and CDR2 is ANQGSEA in the germline V gene. The TCR was taken from a male donor with ankylosing spondylitis or in good health (not recorded which). Sequenced: blood, either unsorted or a sorted T cell fraction (not recorded which). This sequence joins TRBV29-1 and TRBJ2-3, with TRBD2 matching over 9 bases. Here the CDR3 DNA reads TGCATCACTAAGGGGGTAGCGGGGGAGAACACAGATACGCAGTATTTT. Encoded protein: CITKGVAGENTDTQYF.